This T cell receptor (beta chain) is from a study of blood T cells in healthy people across ages. Study outcomes and limitations: It was the long-lived donors that had more naive CD4+ cells and higher diversity than aged donors.

For this clonotype: What it binds is unknown.

Alongside a J-beta primer mix, a sample-barcoded 5' primer served in a second PCR lasting roughly 7 to 12 cycles. TCRdb re-called the 5' RACE reads with MiXCR, one entry per CDR3 protein. Of roughly 800,000 distinct CDR3 sequences listed, about a quarter were seen once; the top ten hold about 3%. The germline CDR1 and CDR2 sequences are LNHNV and YYDKDF (reference sequence). The CDR3 is 14 residues long. With 2 bases removed from V and 4 bases from J, the gap between germline ends came to 11 bases. These records were also assigned to another study, of T cells of mothers and their children. From that study: Samples came from a few healthy Caucasian mothers and their six children.

The sequenced material came from blood. This chain uses TRBV15 with TRBJ1-2; D ambiguous. This receptor was identified in a boy aged 5-17 years in good health. As DNA, the CDR3 is TGTGCCACCAGCAGACCTGGGCCGATCTATGGCTACACCTTC. Translated: CATSRPGPIYGYTF.